These 19 T cell receptor beta chains originate from one sample sequenced in a study of T cell responses to AZD1222 COVID-19 vaccine. Clones were read by immunoSEQ multiplex PCR, and TCRdb kept only the in-frame ones, dropping some. The sample holds some 120,000 clones, approximately 84% seen once. The sample consisted of peripheral blood, taken on day 0 of AZD1222 vaccination. The receptors originated from an adult in good health.

This clone was seen many times. The rearrangement links TRBV5-1 to TRBJ2-7, with TRBD2 matching over 11 bases. The length of the CDR3 is 17 residues. Germline-derived CDR1 and CDR2 are SGHRS and YFSETQ. The ends lost 4 bases at V and 0 bases at J; junction bases unmatched: 9. The CDR3 DNA follows: TGCGCCAGCAGCCCCCGGCTAGCGGGAGGCAGCTCCTACGAGCAGTACTTC. This translates into CASSPRLAGGSSYEQYF.

This clone was recorded once. The chain combines TRBV28 with TRBJ1-2, with 10 bases that match TRBD1. Germline V gives CDR1 MDHEN, CDR2 SYDVKM. This CDR3 is 13 amino acids long. V trimming: 8 bases; J trimming: 3 bases; junction bases outside the gene matches: 3. The DNA for the CDR3 is TGTGCCAGCCGACAGGGGGCGGACTATGGCTACACCTTC. The encoded protein is CASRQGADYGYTF.

J is TRBJ2-7 and V is TRBV10-1, with a tentative D call TRBD1 (5 bases). This CDR3 comprises 15 residues. Germline assignment: CDR1 WNHNN and CDR2 SYGVQD (reference sequence). V lost 3 bases, J lost 3 bases, and 15 bases lay in between. CDR3 residues: CASSDYALGDYEQYF. The DNA for the CDR3 is TGCGCCAGCAGTGATTATGCCCTAGGGGACTACGAGCAGTACTTC.

The rearrangement links TRBV18 to TRBJ2-3; TRBD2 might be the D (5 bases). Trimming stripped 0 bases from V and 0 bases from J, with 10 bases between. This CDR3 comprises 16 residues. The germline V gene encodes CDR1 KGHSH and CDR2 LQKENI. Here the CDR3 reads CASSPPGRTSTDTQYF. DNA for the CDR3: TGTGCCAGCTCACCACCGGGGAGAACTAGCACAGATACGCAGTATTTT.

The J gene is TRBJ1-4, the V gene TRBV5-1, with D maybe TRBD1 (6 bases). There are 16 residues in the CDR3. Trimming removed 4 bases at V and 5 bases at J, with 18 bases between. Looked up from germline, CDR1 is SGHRS and CDR2 is YFSETQ. The DNA of the CDR3 is TGCGCCAGCAGCCCTGGCGCGGTACAGGGAAATGAAAAACTGTTTTTT. Protein sequence: CASSPGAVQGNEKLFF.

The chain couples TRBV20-1 to TRBJ1-1; D gene unclear. The CDR3 loop spans 13 amino acids. Germline assignment: CDR1 DFQATT and CDR2 SNEGSKA (reference sequence). V lost 3 bases and J lost 0, with 8 bases in between. Written as DNA, the CDR3 is TGCAGTGCTAGTTGGTCAATGAACACTGAAGCTTTCTTT. Its translation: CSASWSMNTEAFF.

The J gene is TRBJ2-7, the V gene TRBV25-1; tentatively, D is TRBD1 (6 bases). CDR1 and CDR2 (germline): MGHDK, SYGVNS. The V and J ends lost 2 bases and 7 bases respectively, with 24 bases between them. The CDR3 consists of 17 residues. CDR3 in amino acids: CASSEGRRGSRQEEQYF. Here the CDR3 DNA reads TGTGCCAGCAGTGAAGGTCGTAGGGGGTCCCGCCAGGAGGAGCAGTACTTC.

The chain employs TRBV10-3 and TRBJ2-5, with 8 bases identical to TRBD1. The CDR3 extends over 15 amino acids. The trim removed 3 bases at V and 4 bases at J, leaving 7 bases unmatched. Germline CDR1 and CDR2: ENHRY and SYGVKD. This chain's CDR3 is CAISDWTGSGETQYF. CDR3 DNA sequence: TGTGCCATCAGTGATTGGACAGGGTCGGGAGAGACCCAGTACTTC.

CDR3 coding DNA: TGTGCCAGTAGTCAGGGGTATAGGTTAAATGAGCAGTTCTTC. Protein: CASSQGYRLNEQFF. The chain couples TRBV19 to TRBJ2-1; possible D gene TRBD1, 6 bases. The CDR3 length is 14 residues. Germline V gene sequence: CDR1 LNHDA, CDR2 SQIVND (reference sequence). The V and J ends lost 5 bases and 7 bases respectively, with 15 bases between them.

As DNA, the CDR3 is TGTGCCAGTAGTGTATTTCCGGGCCAAAGAACCTACGAGCAGTACTTC. Protein sequence: CASSVFPGQRTYEQYF. V gene TRBV19 combines with J gene TRBJ2-7; unclear D gene. V gave up 5 bases and J gave up 2 bases, with 19 bases separating them. This CDR3 spans 16 amino acids. Germline V gives CDR1 LNHDA, CDR2 SQIVND (reference sequence). Looking up the rest from reference TRBV19 and TRBJ2-7 gives the full variable domain: DGGITQSPKYLFRKEGQNVTLSCEQNLNHDAMYWYRQDPGQGLRLIYYSQIVNDFQKGDIAEGYSVSREKKESFPLTVTSAQKNPTAFYLCASSVFPGQRTYEQYFGPGTRLTVT.

The chain links TRBV9 to TRBJ1-3; D is unclear. The germline CDR1 and CDR2 sequences are SGDLS and YYNGEE. The CDR3 covers 15 residues. V shed 0 bases and J shed 1 base, with 8 bases lying between them. CDR3 nucleotides: TGTGCCAGCAGCGTAGGACTGGTATCTGGAAACACCATATATTTT. It codes for CASSVGLVSGNTIYF.

V gene TRBV7-9 combines with J gene TRBJ2-3, with 10 bases matching TRBD2. CDR3 length: 18 amino acids. The germline V gene has CDR1 SEHNR and CDR2 FQNEAQ (reference sequence). The trim removed 7 bases at V and 6 bases at J, leaving 19 bases unmatched. CDR3 sequence reads: CASIRGPPSGRSQDTQYF. As DNA, the CDR3 is TGTGCCAGCATCCGCGGCCCTCCTAGCGGGAGATCACAGGATACGCAGTATTTT. Together with reference TRBV7-9 and TRBJ2-3, the CDR3 gives the full variable domain: DTGVSQNPRHKITKRGQNVTFRCDPISEHNRLYWYRQTLGQGPEFLTYFQNEAQLEKSRLLSDRFSAERPKGSFSTLEIQRTEQGDSAMYLCASIRGPPSGRSQDTQYFGPGTRLTVL.

The chain has TRBV27 and TRBJ2-7, with 7 bases matching TRBD2. After removal of 6 bases from V and 2 bases from J, the junction contained 10 bases not matched to a gene. In germline, CDR1 is MNHEY, CDR2 SMNVEV (reference sequence). The CDR3 runs 15 residues. Written as DNA, the CDR3 is TGTGCCAGCAGGTCTGGGGGTGGGGGGGCCTACGAGCAGTACTTC. As protein: CASRSGGGGAYEQYF.

The chain employs TRBV23-1 and TRBJ1-3; 7 bases line up with TRBD1. TRBV23-1 is classed as an ORF, of uncertain function. CDR3 length: 18 amino acids. Trimming took 3 bases from V and 2 from J; bases not matched to a gene: 13. The CDR3 sequence is CASSHLSRGGLAGNTIYF. The CDR3 DNA is TGCGCCAGCAGTCATCTATCCAGAGGGGGCCTTGCTGGAAACACCATATATTTT.

This chain links TRBV30 with TRBJ2-7; perhaps TRBD1 as D (5 bases). This CDR3 comprises 14 residues. Germline V gene sequence: CDR1 GTSNPN, CDR2 SVGIG (reference sequence). Trimming removed 2 bases from V and 6 bases from J, with 17 bases in between. In DNA form, the CDR3 reads TGTGCCTGGAGTCCCAAGGGGCATGGAGCCGAGCAGTACTTC. This translates into CAWSPKGHGAEQYF.

The chain employs TRBV12-3 or TRBV12-4 and TRBJ2-5, with no clear D. The CDR3 spans 13 residues. V lost 6 bases and J lost 4, with 12 bases in between. The CDR3 DNA is TGTGCCAGCAGGAGACTCAGAGGAGAGACCCAGTACTTC. This sequence encodes CASRRLRGETQYF.

The rearrangement links TRBV6-5 to TRBJ2-1; TRBD2 matches 10 bases. The trim removed 6 bases at V and 8 bases at J, leaving 10 bases unmatched. Per germline, CDR1 MNHEY and CDR2 SVGAGI. The length of the CDR3 is 15 residues. In nucleotides, the CDR3 is TGTGCCAGCAGGCCGGGACTAGCGTCGTACGATGAGCAGTTCTTC. It codes for CASRPGLASYDEQFF.

V usage is TRBV21-1 and J usage is TRBJ2-7. TRBV21-1 corresponds to a pseudogene. This CDR3 spans 16 amino acids. The CDR3 DNA follows: TGTGCCAGCAGCAACTCCGCATCGGGGACCCCCTACGAGCAGTACTTC. Translation: CASSNSASGTPYEQYF.

The V call is TRBV10-3, the J call TRBJ2-3; the D gene is possibly TRBD2 (5 bases). Germline V gene data show CDR1 as ENHRY and CDR2 as SYGVKD. CDR3 length: 14 amino acids. The V end was cut by 8 bases, the J end by 2 bases, with 14 bases between. CDR3 bases: TGTGCCATCGGCGGAGGCCAACCCACAGATACGCAGTATTTT. Protein sequence: CAIGGGQPTDTQYF.